This T cell receptor beta chain was obtained from a study of blood T cell repertoires in COVID-19. Looking at the study overall: The United States, Italy and Spain supplied acute and convalescent COVID-19 samples. T cells, B-cell-depleted T cells, or PBMCs supplied cDNA or gDNA.

Germline V gene lookup returns CDR1 LGHDT and CDR2 YNNKEL (reference sequence). The ends were cut back, 8 bases at V and 2 bases at J, with 12 bases in the middle. This CDR3 has 13 residues. The assay was immunoSEQ multiplex PCR, and TCRdb's table has in-frame clones only and misses some. The repertoire holds fewer than 200,000 clones, more than 60% seen once, with 8% to 9.5% in the top ten. This rearrangement joins TRBV3-1 (or the pseudogene TRBV3-2) to TRBJ1-2; D might be TRBD1 (5 bases). Sequenced sample: peripheral blood. The sequence was obtained from a man aged 55 to 70 with acute or convalescent COVID-19. DNA of the CDR3: TGTGCCAGCTCCGTACAGGAGAACTATGGCTACACCTTC. Translating gives CASSVQENYGYTF.